The T cell receptor (beta chain) described here comes from a study of blood T cells in healthy people across ages. A sample-barcoded 5' primer and a J-beta primer mix were used in a second PCR of roughly 6 to 11 cycles. Each CDR3 protein is one row after TCRdb ran MiXCR on the 5' RACE reads. Of some 880,000 distinct CDR3 sequences in the sample, 35% to 40% were seen once. Trimming stripped 4 bases from V and 5 bases from J, with 9 bases between. The CDR3 contains 13 residues. Germline V gene sequence: CDR1 SGHKS, CDR2 YYEKEE (reference sequence). The sequencing sample was made of blood. The sequence came from a man aged 18 to 29 in good health. The rearrangement uses TRBV5-5 and TRBJ1-4, with no clear D. The CDR3 nucleotides are TGTGCCAGCAGCCCCCCGGACAATGAAAAACTGTTTTTT. It encodes CASSPPDNEKLFF.